The rows below give T cell receptor beta chains drawn from one sample of a study of shared T cell receptors in the human thymus. Clones were sequenced by immunoSEQ multiplex PCR, and TCRdb holds only the in-frame ones, with some missing. The sample has some 700,000 clones; approximately 85% are singletons. The sample also formed part of further work on human thymus T cells.

The material sequenced was thymocytes. The receptor source for this set is a girl in the first two years of life with a congenital heart defect. CDR3s include the opening cysteine and the closing phenylalanine or tryptophan. Fields, in order: CDR3 protein, CDR3 DNA, V gene, clone size, J gene, D gene. The D gene is left open where the match is weak. Some rows have no size entry. The others give once, few or many, or a class for an expanded clone.

CASSIEGRGGYTF | TGTGCCAGTAGTATAGAAGGCAGGGGTGGCTACACCTTC | TRBV19 | NA | TRBJ1-2 | NA
CASSVGQDWKDCQETQYF | TGTGCCAGCAGCGTGGGCCAGGACTGGAAGGATTGCCAAGAGACCCAGTACTTC | TRBV9 | NA | TRBJ2-5 | NA
CASSLAPYEQYF | TGTGCCAGCAGCTTAGCTCCCTACGAGCAGTACTTC | TRBV11-2 | NA | TRBJ2-7 | NA
CASSPQGGEEKLFF | TGTGCCAGCAGCCCCCAGGGTGGTGAGGAAAAACTGTTTTTT | TRBV7-9 | NA | TRBJ1-4 | NA
CASSQEYQGCDTEAFF | TGCGCCAGCAGCCAAGAGTATCAGGGATGTGACACTGAAGCTTTCTTT | TRBV4-3 | once | TRBJ1-1 | NA
CAPSVVGALDNEQFF | TGTGCCCCCTCGGTTGTGGGGGCGTTGGACAATGAGCAGTTCTTC | TRBV7-9 | NA | TRBJ2-1 | NA
CASSSVFNRGHDNQPQHF | TGTGCCAGCTCATCGGTATTCAACAGGGGGCATGACAATCAGCCCCAGCATTTT | TRBV18 | NA | TRBJ1-5 | TRBD1
CASSLTEGQYF | TGCGCCAGCAGCTTGACGGAGGGCCAGTACTTC | TRBV5-1 | NA | TRBJ2-5 | NA
CASSLDSYSNQPQHF | TGTGCCAGCAGTCTGGACAGTTATAGCAATCAGCCCCAGCATTTT | TRBV6-5 | NA | TRBJ1-5 | NA
CASNRRRPGAEAFF | TGTGCCAGCAACCGAAGGCGCCCCGGGGCTGAAGCTTTCTTT | TRBV6-5 | NA | TRBJ1-1 | NA
CASSAGTSSVNEQFF | TGCGCCAGCAGTGCCGGGACTAGCTCTGTCAATGAGCAGTTCTTC | TRBV10-1 | NA | TRBJ2-1 | TRBD2
CASSVGSYRGFREGQPQHF | TGTGCCAGCAGCGTTGGGTCCTACAGGGGCTTTCGGGAAGGTCAGCCCCAGCATTTT | TRBV5-6 | NA | TRBJ1-5 | TRBD1
CSVEPGTSGGLNEQFF | TGCAGTGTTGAACCGGGGACTAGCGGGGGTTTAAATGAGCAGTTCTTC | TRBV29-1 | NA | TRBJ2-1 | TRBD2
CASSGYRGMRISANYGYTF | TGTGCCAGCAGTGGTTACAGGGGGATGAGAATATCAGCTAACTATGGCTACACCTTC | TRBV6-1 | NA | TRBJ1-2 | TRBD1
CASSRTDLRVYYGYTF | TGTGCCAGCTCACGGACGGACCTCAGGGTTTACTATGGCTACACCTTC | TRBV18 | NA | TRBJ1-2 | NA
CASSYSRGHDGYTF | TGTGCCAGCAGTTACAGCAGGGGGCATGATGGCTACACCTTC | TRBV6-5 | NA | TRBJ1-2 | TRBD1
CASSLHYRAPNYGYTF | TGTGCCAGCAGCCTACACTACAGGGCGCCGAACTATGGCTACACCTTC | TRBV7-8 | NA | TRBJ1-2 | NA
CASSGTTYSGANVLTF | TGTGCCAGCAGTGGGACTACATACTCTGGGGCCAACGTCCTGACTTTC | TRBV6-1 | few | TRBJ2-6 | NA
CASSDGGGLDNEQFF | TGTGCCAGCAGTGACGGCGGGGGGTTAGACAATGAGCAGTTCTTC | TRBV6-4 | NA | TRBJ2-1 | TRBD2
CASSDSPPAGTNINHQTYGYTF | TGTGCCAGCAGTGATTCCCCCCCGGCGGGGACCAACATTAACCACCAAACCTATGGCTACACCTTC | TRBV2 | NA | TRBJ1-2 | NA
CASSYRQITAYEQYF | TGTGCCAGCAGCTATCGACAGATCACTGCCTACGAGCAGTACTTC | TRBV5-6 | few | TRBJ2-7 | NA
CASSTQGGTEEQYF | TGTGCCAGCAGTACACAGGGGGGTACGGAAGAGCAGTACTTC | TRBV6-5 | NA | TRBJ2-7 | TRBD1
CASSQDTSNSPLHF | TGTGCCAGCAGCCAAGATACTTCTAATTCACCCCTCCACTTT | TRBV14 | NA | TRBJ1-6 | NA
CASSLRCREVYGYTF | TGTGCCAGCAGCCTCCGTTGCAGGGAGGTCTATGGCTACACCTTC | TRBV11-2 | few | TRBJ1-2 | NA
CASSGRGSSYNEQFF | TGTGCCAGCAGCGGGAGGGGTAGCTCCTACAATGAGCAGTTCTTC | TRBV9 | few | TRBJ2-1 | NA
CSVPPAVNTEAFF | TGCAGCGTCCCGCCCGCAGTTAACACTGAAGCTTTCTTT | TRBV29-1 | NA | TRBJ1-1 | NA
CASSLDTDRGKGPQHF | TGTGCCAGCAGCCTCGATACCGACAGGGGGAAAGGGCCCCAGCATTTT | TRBV7-4 | once | TRBJ1-5 | TRBD1
CASRSAPFGFF | TGTGCCAGCAGATCCGCCCCCTTCGGTTTCTTT | TRBV28 | NA | TRBJ1-1 | NA
CASSNYRGRGGYTF | TGCGCCAGCAGCAATTACAGGGGGCGCGGTGGCTACACCTTC | TRBV5-1 | once | TRBJ1-2 | TRBD1
CASSMGIAGYTDTQYF | TGTGCCAGTAGTATGGGGATAGCGGGCTACACAGATACGCAGTATTTT | TRBV19 | NA | TRBJ2-3 | TRBD2
CASSEYGTPSEAFF | TGTGCCAGCAGTGAATACGGGACACCCAGTGAAGCTTTCTTT | TRBV6-1 | few | TRBJ1-1 | NA